The following is a T cell receptor (beta chain) sequence with its context. These data are taken from a study of control samples from healthy donors and cancer patients. Repertoires were generated with immunoSEQ multiplex PCR, while TCRdb's copy carries only in-frame clones and drops some. The sample includes around 110,000 clones, approximately 90% of them seen just once. Trimming cost V 1 base and J 2 bases, with 10 bases left between them. Germline V gene lookup returns CDR1 SGHRS and CDR2 YFSETQ. This CDR3 comprises 16 residues. The chain is built from TRBV5-1 and TRBJ2-6; weak D call: TRBD1 (5 bases). The TCR originated in a woman aged 70-85 years in good health. The specimen was blood. The CDR3 loop reads CASSLSVGPGANVLTF. The CDR3 bases are TGCGCCAGCAGCTTGTCGGTGGGGCCTGGGGCCAACGTCCTGACTTTC.